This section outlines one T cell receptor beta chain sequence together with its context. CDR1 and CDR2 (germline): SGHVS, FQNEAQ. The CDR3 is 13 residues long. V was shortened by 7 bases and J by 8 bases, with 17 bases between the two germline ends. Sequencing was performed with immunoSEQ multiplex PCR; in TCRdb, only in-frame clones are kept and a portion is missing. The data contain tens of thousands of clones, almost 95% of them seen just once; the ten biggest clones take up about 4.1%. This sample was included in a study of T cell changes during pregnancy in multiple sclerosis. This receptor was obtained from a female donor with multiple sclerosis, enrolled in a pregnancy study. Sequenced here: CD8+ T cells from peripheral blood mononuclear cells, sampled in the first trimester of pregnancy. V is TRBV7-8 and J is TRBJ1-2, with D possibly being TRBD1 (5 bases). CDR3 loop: CASNTHGGNGYTF. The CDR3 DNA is TGTGCCAGCAACACTCACGGGGGGAACGGCTACACCTTC.